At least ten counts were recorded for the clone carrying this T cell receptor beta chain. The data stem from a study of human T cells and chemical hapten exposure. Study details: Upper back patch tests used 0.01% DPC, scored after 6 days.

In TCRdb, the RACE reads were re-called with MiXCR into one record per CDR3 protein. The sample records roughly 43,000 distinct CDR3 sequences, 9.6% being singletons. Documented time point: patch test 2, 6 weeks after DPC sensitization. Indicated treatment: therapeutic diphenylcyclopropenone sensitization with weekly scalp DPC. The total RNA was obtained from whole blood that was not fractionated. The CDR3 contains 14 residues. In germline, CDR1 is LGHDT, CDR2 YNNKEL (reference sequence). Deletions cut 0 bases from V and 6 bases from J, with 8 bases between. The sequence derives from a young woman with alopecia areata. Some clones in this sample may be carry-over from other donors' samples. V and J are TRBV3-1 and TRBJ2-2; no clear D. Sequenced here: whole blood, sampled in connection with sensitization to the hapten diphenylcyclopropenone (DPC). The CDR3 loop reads CASSQDLVAGELFF. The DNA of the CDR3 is TGTGCCAGCAGCCAAGATTTAGTAGCCGGGGAGCTGTTTTTT.